This record concerns one T cell receptor beta chain sequence. The data were produced by immunoSEQ multiplex PCR, yet TCRdb's version contains in-frame clones alone and is incomplete. The sample shows around 67,000 clones, around 95% of them seen only once. The data belong to a study of technical replicates of blood from a handful of donors. V lost 3 bases, J lost 4 bases, and 10 bases lay in between. There are 15 residues in the CDR3. The V gene's germline CDR1 is MGHDK and CDR2 SYGVNS. This chain connects TRBV25-1 to TRBJ2-6; D unclear. The clonotype originates from a human donor in good health. Sequencing was done on a sample of T cells isolated from PBMCs. The CDR3 bases are TGTGCCAGCAGTGACCCGGAGTCCGGGGCCAACGTCCTGACTTTC. Translating it yields CASSDPESGANVLTF.